This TCR beta chain was found in a study of PD-1 blockade in mismatch repair-deficient tumors. Study results and caveats: After pembrolizumab, tumor-resident clones rose rapidly, then generally contracted before radiologic responses.

PCR or immunohistochemistry showed mismatch repair deficiency in every enrolled patient. The TCR-sequenced patients were a few responders to pembrolizumab. The table came from immunoSEQ multiplex PCR; TCRdb's copy has only in-frame clones and leaves some out. The repertoire has about 120,000 clones, 70% to 80% of them found once; the top ten carry approximately 5%. The sample holds one count of this clone. Antigen: not known. The specimen comprised peripheral blood, sampled 60 weeks after starting pembrolizumab. This receptor was taken from an adult with mismatch repair-deficient cancer.

The CDR3: CASSLGRGDTQYF. For the CDR3, the DNA is TGTGCCAGCAGTTTAGGGAGGGGAGATACGCAGTATTTT. This chain joins TRBV27 and TRBJ2-3; 7 bases fit TRBD2. The CDR3 runs to 13 residues. Germline CDR1 is MNHEY and CDR2 is SMNVEV (reference sequence). Trimming removed 2 bases from V and 5 bases from J; junction bases left unmatched: 1.